This T cell receptor (beta chain) emerged from a study of blood T cell repertoires in COVID-19 (dated by TCRdb to the early 2020s). In the study overall: The collaborator samples originated in the United States, Italy and Spain and spanned the acute and convalescent phases of COVID-19. The prospective study material was composed of cDNA or gDNA derived from T cells, B-cell-depleted T cells, or PBMCs. Subjects who had been exposed to COVID-19, were actively infected with it, or had recovered from it provided the deeply sampled blood TCRbeta repertoires that made up the dataset. The repertoires were released in a freely available public database meant as a resource for research on the immune response to SARS-CoV-2. Samples came from the ongoing ImmuneRACE study (first 160 participants) plus 1,254 subjects from 6 global collaborators. Nearly every sample came with metadata listing a de-identified subject ID, COVID-19 status, age in years and sex. Where HLA class I and class II types were available, the types were taken from metadata supplied by the sample provider, not from assay-based typing. Study-level results and caveats: The amount of clinical and demographic metadata varied by source and participant and was provided uncurated.

The CDR3 spans 18 residues, from the cysteine through the phenylalanine. Only CDR3 DNA remains: 54 bases, in frame from the first base. CDR1 and CDR2 are drawn from the germline V gene: SGHTA, FQGTGA. Deletion took 0 bases off V and 4 bases off J, with a span of 18 bases between the germline ends. Whole blood was collected in K2EDTA tubes by collaborating institutions according to the institutions' own protocols. For TCRbeta analysis, collaborators shipped samples in one of three forms: frozen whole blood, isolated PBMCs, or DNA extracted from either of those sample types. Remarks on this clone: It lacks a known antigen. Base quality data are lacking; no much larger clone is found one base away.

The immunoSEQ Assay, a bias-controlled multiplex PCR, was used to amplify TCRbeta CDR3 regions from genomic DNA. The authors' pipeline ran thus. The number of nucleated cells in each sample was estimated by amplification of reference gene primers within the assay. To quantify the absolute abundance of each unique TCRbeta CDR3 rearrangement, sequence reads were collapsed and filtered. For each sample, productive Simpson clonality was calculated by taking the square root of Simpson's diversity index across productive rearrangements. TCRdb re-hosts the immuneACCESS table, in-frame sequences only. Its copies lack some clones; in the studies checked, an unresolved V gene accounts for under half of them, and the cause for the rest is not known. That table supplies the V and J calls and clone size; D and trimming were determined from the DNA. The sample records hundreds of thousands of clones, roughly 90% of which are singletons. Of the sample, approximately 4% is held by the ten largest clones.

Recombination connected TRBV7-3 to TRBJ1-4, with the D gene not clear enough to name. The clonotype was recovered from a woman in her fifties or sixties with active or convalescent COVID-19. Source material: peripheral blood. The CDR3 in this case is CASSLTPTSPNDNEKLFF. The sequence in DNA is TGTGCCAGCAGCTTAACCCCGACTTCCCCAAACGATAATGAAAAACTGTTTTTT.